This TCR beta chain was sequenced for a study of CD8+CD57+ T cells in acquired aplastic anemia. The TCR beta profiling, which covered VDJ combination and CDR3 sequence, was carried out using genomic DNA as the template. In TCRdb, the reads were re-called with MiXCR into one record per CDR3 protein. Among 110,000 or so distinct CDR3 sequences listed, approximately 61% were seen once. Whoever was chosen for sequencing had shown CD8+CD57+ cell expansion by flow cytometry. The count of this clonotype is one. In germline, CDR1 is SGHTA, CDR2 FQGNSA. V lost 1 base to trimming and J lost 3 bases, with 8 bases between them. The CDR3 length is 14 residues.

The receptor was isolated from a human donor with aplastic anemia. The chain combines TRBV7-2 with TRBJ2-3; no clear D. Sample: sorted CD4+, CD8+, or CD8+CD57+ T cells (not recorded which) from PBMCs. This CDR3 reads CASSLVAETDTQYF. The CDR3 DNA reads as TGTGCCAGCAGCTTAGTGGCCGAGACAGATACGCAGTATTTT.